This section outlines one T cell receptor beta chain sequence together with its context. Its specificity is unknown. A history of autoimmune disease or systemic immunosuppression excluded patients. TCRdb keeps only in-frame clones here, not all; method: immunoSEQ multiplex PCR. The profile shows roughly 120,000 clones, roughly 92% of them singletons. V dropped 6 bases and J dropped 7; count of bases not matched to a gene: 12. The CDR3 has 15 residues. Germline assignment: CDR1 SGHTA and CDR2 FQGTGA. The sample belongs to a study of OX40 agonist ivuxolimab in advanced cancers. Background on the study: An anti-OX40 (CD134) antibody with agonistic activity, ivuxolimab, was administered to patients.

Overall study findings and caveats: At 0.1 to 3.0 mg/kg and by week 6, clonal expansion occurred in CD4+ and CD8+ blood T cells.

The clonotype was recovered from an adult with an advanced solid tumor such as melanoma, head and neck, liver or kidney cancer. This specimen consisted of CD4+ or CD8+ T cells sorted from blood, obtained in a trial of the OX40 agonist ivuxolimab. V gene TRBV7-3 combines with J gene TRBJ2-7, with TRBD2 matching over 10 bases. CDR3 coding DNA: TGTGCCAGCAGTCAAGGAGCGGGAGGGCCGGAGGAGCAGTACTTC. Residues: CASSQGAGGPEEQYF.